One and the same sample provided the 14 T cell receptor beta chains below, sequenced in a study of cytomegalovirus exposure and HLA in healthy donors (dated by TCRdb to 2015 to 2018). Library preparation was by the immunoSEQ multiplex PCR assay. A mixture of 60 forward primers for TCR Vbeta segments and 13 reverse primers for TCR Jbeta segments was used in the multiplex PCR. TCRdb took this table from immuneACCESS and kept in-frame rearrangements with V and J called. Such tables lack part of the clones; where checked against another copy, unresolved V genes explain under half of the gap, and the rest is unexplained. For this sample the table gives roughly 49,000 clones, of which over 60% were detected only once. Approximately 2.5% of the sample rests with the top ten. The material sequenced was PBMCs. These receptors were collected from a woman in her thirties or forties in good health and CMV-seropositive.

The J gene is TRBJ1-5, the V gene TRBV7-9; perhaps TRBD1 as D (5 bases). This CDR3 region has 14 residues. V dropped 4 bases and J dropped 7 bases, with 14 bases sitting between them. Per the germline V gene, CDR1 is SEHNR and CDR2 is FQNEAQ (reference sequence). CDR3 in amino acids: CASSWGGVGQPQHF. The DNA of the CDR3 is TGTGCCAGCAGCTGGGGAGGGGTGGGCCAGCCCCAGCATTTT.

The genes are TRBV11-2 and TRBJ2-2; TRBD1 matches 7 bases. The CDR3 length is 15 residues. Trimming removed 2 bases from V and 6 bases from J; junction bases left unmatched: 6. Per germline, CDR1 SGHAT and CDR2 FQNNGV. The CDR3 protein is CASSLSRGYAGELFF. The CDR3 DNA sequence: TGTGCCAGCAGCTTAAGCAGGGGGTACGCCGGGGAGCTGTTTTTT. The full variable domain, its missing parts supplied by reference TRBV11-2 and TRBJ2-2, is EAGVAQSPRYKIIEKRQSVAFWCNPISGHATLYWYQQILGQGPKLLIQFQNNGVVDDSQLPKDRFSAERLKGVDSTLKIQPAKLEDSAVYLCASSLSRGYAGELFFGEGSRLTVL.

The V gene is TRBV4-1, the J gene TRBJ1-1; 8 nucleotides match TRBD1. The CDR3 spans 15 residues. The V gene end was trimmed by 4 bases and the J gene end by 3 bases; junction bases not matched to a gene: 7. Germline V lookup: CDR1 MGHRA, CDR2 YSYEKL. CDR3 bases: TGCGCCAGCAGCCGAGGACAGGGTTTCGACACTGAAGCTTTCTTT. It translates to CASSRGQGFDTEAFF.

As DNA, the CDR3 is TGTGCCAACAAGGACAGGGGGCAGTTCGAGCAGTTCTTC. Its translation is CANKDRGQFEQFF. V usage is TRBV5-4 and J usage is TRBJ2-1; TRBD1 matches at 11 bases. V lost 9 bases and J lost 10; bases outside the gene matches: 9. There are 13 residues in the CDR3. The germline V gene encodes CDR1 SGHNT and CDR2 YYREEE (reference sequence).

The rearrangement joins TRBV9 to TRBJ2-4; D may be TRBD1 (6 bases). Germline loops: CDR1 SGDLS, CDR2 YYNGEE. V was clipped by 0 bases and J by 5 bases, with 12 bases between them. The CDR3 is 15 amino acids. The CDR3 protein is CASSVDGGRQNIQYF. CDR3 DNA: TGTGCCAGCAGCGTAGATGGGGGCAGGCAAAACATTCAGTACTTC.

This clone was counted only a few times. The V and J genes are TRBV6-5 and TRBJ1-5, with unresolved D. The CDR3 spans 14 residues. The V and J ends lost 6 bases and 5 bases respectively, with 14 bases between them. Germline V gene data show CDR1 as MNHEY and CDR2 as SVGAGI. The CDR3 DNA reads as TGTGCCAGCAGCCCCTTGGTTGCGGATCAGCCCCAGCATTTT. This encodes CASSPLVADQPQHF.

The CDR3 reads CASSPGAGRDTDTQYF. The CDR3 DNA reads as TGTGCCAGCAGCCCGGGGGCGGGGAGGGACACAGATACGCAGTATTTT. J is TRBJ2-3 and V is TRBV5-4; tentatively, D is TRBD2 (7 bases). There are 16 residues in the CDR3. CDR1 SGHNT and CDR2 YYREEE come from the germline V gene (reference sequence). V gave up 4 bases and J gave up 2 bases, with 17 bases separating them.

The chain has TRBV15 and TRBJ2-2, with 7 bases aligning to TRBD2. Germline V gene data show CDR1 as LNHNV and CDR2 as YYDKDF (reference sequence). The V gene end was trimmed by 5 bases and the J gene end by 5 bases; junction bases not matched to a gene: 2. This CDR3 has 13 residues. The CDR3 reads CATSRGDTGELFF. DNA for the CDR3: TGTGCCACCAGCCGGGGGGATACCGGGGAGCTGTTTTTT.

V gene TRBV7-8 combines with J gene TRBJ2-1, with TRBD2 matching 7 bases. The germline CDR1 and CDR2 sequences are SGHVS and FQNEAQ. The CDR3 is made up of 15 amino acids. The V gene end was trimmed by 1 base and the J gene end by 5 bases; junction bases not matched to a gene: 5. The CDR3 spells CASSLVGRGNNEQFF. CDR3 DNA: TGTGCCAGCAGCTTAGTTGGGCGGGGGAACAATGAGCAGTTCTTC. Filled out from reference TRBV7-8 and TRBJ2-1, the complete variable domain reads GAGVSQSPRYKVAKRGQDVALRCDPISGHVSLFWYQQALGQGPEFLTYFQNEAQLDKSGLPSDRFFAERPEGSVSTLKIQRTQQEDSAVYLCASSLVGRGNNEQFFGPGTRLTVL.

CDR3: CASGEVTDATEAFF. The CDR3 DNA follows: TGTGCCAGCGGGGAGGTAACGGACGCCACTGAAGCTTTCTTT. The V and J genes are TRBV6-1 and TRBJ1-1; unclear D gene. The V end was cut by 8 bases, the J end by 4 bases, with 17 bases between. The V gene's germline CDR1 is MNHNS and CDR2 SASEGT. There are 14 residues in the CDR3.

The chain links TRBV18 to TRBJ2-1; 7 bases line up with TRBD1. The CDR3 consists of 13 residues. Germline values: CDR1 KGHSH, CDR2 LQKENI. The V segment lost 3 bases and the J segment 15 bases; nucleotides outside the gene matches: 11. This CDR3 is CASSPSPQGSRFF. The CDR3 DNA reads as TGTGCCAGCTCACCGAGCCCACAGGGGAGTCGGTTCTTC.

The chain recombines TRBV28 with TRBJ2-7, with D perhaps TRBD2 (6 bases). There are 15 residues in the CDR3. Between the trimmed V and J ends, which lost 3 bases and 2 bases, there was a span of 14 bases. Germline V gives CDR1 MDHEN, CDR2 SYDVKM. CDR3 nucleotides: TGTGCCAGCAGTTTCCCTCCTGGAGGGCCCTACGAGCAGTACTTC. It translates to CASSFPPGGPYEQYF. Based on the CDR3 plus reference TRBV28 and TRBJ2-7, the full variable domain is DVKVTQSSRYLVKRTGEKVFLECVQDMDHENMFWYRQDPGLGLRLIYFSYDVKMKEKGDIPEGYSVSREKKERFSLILESASTNQTSMYLCASSFPPGGPYEQYFGPGTRLTVT.

The chain combines TRBV19 with TRBJ1-6; D is unresolved. Germline CDR1 and CDR2: LNHDA and SQIVND (reference sequence). The ends were cut back, 6 bases at V and 7 bases at J, with 7 bases in the middle. CDR3 size: 12 residues. CDR3 DNA: TGTGCCAGTAGACAGCTGAATTCACCCCTCCACTTT. Amino acid sequence: CASRQLNSPLHF.

This clone has only one observation. The chain joins TRBV15 to TRBJ2-3, with 8 bases matching TRBD2. Looked up from germline, CDR1 is LNHNV and CDR2 is YYDKDF (reference sequence). Losses at the gene ends were 5 bases for V and 1 base for J; bases not matched to a gene: 5. The CDR3 is 15 amino acids. CDR3 in DNA: TGTGCCACCAGCCTCCCCGGGGGGGGCACAGATACGCAGTATTTT. Translated: CATSLPGGGTDTQYF.